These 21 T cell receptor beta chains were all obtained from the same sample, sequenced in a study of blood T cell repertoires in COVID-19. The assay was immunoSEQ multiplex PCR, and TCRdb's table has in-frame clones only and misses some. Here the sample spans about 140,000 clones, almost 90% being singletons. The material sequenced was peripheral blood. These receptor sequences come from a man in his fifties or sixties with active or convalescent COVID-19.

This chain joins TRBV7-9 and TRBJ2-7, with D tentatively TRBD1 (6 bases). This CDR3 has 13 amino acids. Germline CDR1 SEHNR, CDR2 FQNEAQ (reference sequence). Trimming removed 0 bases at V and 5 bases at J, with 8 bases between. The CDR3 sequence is CASSLAGADEQYF. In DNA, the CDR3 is TGTGCCAGCAGCTTAGCGGGGGCCGACGAGCAGTACTTC.

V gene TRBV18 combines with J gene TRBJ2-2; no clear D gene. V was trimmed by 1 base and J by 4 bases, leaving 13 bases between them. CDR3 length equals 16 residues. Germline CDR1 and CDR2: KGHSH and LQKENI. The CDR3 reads CASSPLSYESTGELFF. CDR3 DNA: TGTGCCAGCTCACCACTTTCATATGAGAGCACCGGGGAGCTGTTTTTT.

Here the CDR3 reads CASFWTGIGNTEAFF. The CDR3 DNA sequence: TGTGCCAGCTTCTGGACAGGGATCGGAAACACTGAAGCTTTCTTT. The V and J genes are TRBV9 and TRBJ1-1, with TRBD1 matching 8 bases. The V gene end was trimmed by 7 bases and the J gene end by 2 bases; junction bases not matched to a gene: 10. Germline V lookup: CDR1 SGDLS, CDR2 YYNGEE. The CDR3 sequence is 15 residues long.

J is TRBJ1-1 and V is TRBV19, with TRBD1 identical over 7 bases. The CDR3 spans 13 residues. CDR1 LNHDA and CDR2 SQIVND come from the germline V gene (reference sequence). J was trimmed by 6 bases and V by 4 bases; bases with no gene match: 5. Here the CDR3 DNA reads TGTGCCAGTAGTACGACAGGGAGGCCTGAAGCTTTCTTT. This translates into CASSTTGRPEAFF.

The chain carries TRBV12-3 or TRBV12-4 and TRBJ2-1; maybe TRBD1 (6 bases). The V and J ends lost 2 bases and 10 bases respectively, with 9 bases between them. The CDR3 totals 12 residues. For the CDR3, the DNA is TGTGCCAGCAGTTTAAGCAGGGGAGAGCAGTTCTTC. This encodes CASSLSRGEQFF.

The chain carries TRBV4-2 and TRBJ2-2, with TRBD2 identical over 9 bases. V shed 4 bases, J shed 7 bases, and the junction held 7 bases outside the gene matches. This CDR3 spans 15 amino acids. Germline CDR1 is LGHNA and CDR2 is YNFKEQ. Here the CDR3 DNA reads TGTGCCAGCAGCCTGGTTAGCGGGAGTGGCGGGGAGCTGTTTTTT. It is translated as CASSLVSGSGGELFF.

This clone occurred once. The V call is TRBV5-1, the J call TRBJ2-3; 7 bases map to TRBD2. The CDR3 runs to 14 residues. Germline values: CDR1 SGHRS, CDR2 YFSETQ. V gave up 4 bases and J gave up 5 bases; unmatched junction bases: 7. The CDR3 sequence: CASSPAGSVDTQYF. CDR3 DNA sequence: TGCGCCAGCAGCCCAGCGGGATCGGTAGATACGCAGTATTTT.

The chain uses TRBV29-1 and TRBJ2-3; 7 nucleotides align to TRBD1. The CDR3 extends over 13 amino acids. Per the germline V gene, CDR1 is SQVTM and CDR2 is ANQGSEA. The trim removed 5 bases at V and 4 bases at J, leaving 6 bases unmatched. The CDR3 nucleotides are TGCAGCGTTAAAAAAACAGGGGCAGATACGCAGTATTTT. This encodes CSVKKTGADTQYF.

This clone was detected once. The CDR3 reads CASSYRDRQTQYF. The CDR3 coding sequence is TGTGCCAGCAGTTACCGGGACAGACAGACCCAGTACTTC. The chain carries TRBV6-5 and TRBJ2-5; 7 nucleotides agree with TRBD1. The CDR3 covers 13 residues. Germline-derived CDR1 and CDR2 are MNHEY and SVGAGI. J gave up 6 bases and V 2 bases, and 3 bases lay outside the gene matches.

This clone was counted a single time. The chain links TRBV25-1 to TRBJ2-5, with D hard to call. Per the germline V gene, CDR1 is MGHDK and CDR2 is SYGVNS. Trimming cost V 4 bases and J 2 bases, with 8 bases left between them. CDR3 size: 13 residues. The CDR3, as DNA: TGTGCCAGCAGTGGGCCCATACAAGAGACCCAGTACTTC. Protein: CASSGPIQETQYF.

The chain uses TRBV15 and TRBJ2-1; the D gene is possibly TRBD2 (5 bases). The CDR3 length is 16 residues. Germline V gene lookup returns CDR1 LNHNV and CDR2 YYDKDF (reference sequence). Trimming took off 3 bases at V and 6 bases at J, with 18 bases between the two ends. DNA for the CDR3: TGTGCCACCAGCAGTCGGGAAACTCGCGGTGGCAATGAGCAGTTCTTC. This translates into CATSSRETRGGNEQFF.

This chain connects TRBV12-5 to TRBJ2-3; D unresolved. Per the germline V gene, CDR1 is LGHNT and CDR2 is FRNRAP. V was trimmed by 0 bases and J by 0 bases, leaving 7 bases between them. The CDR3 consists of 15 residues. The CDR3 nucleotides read TGTGCTAGTGGTTTGGTACGAGTTAGCACAGATACGCAGTATTTT. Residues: CASGLVRVSTDTQYF.

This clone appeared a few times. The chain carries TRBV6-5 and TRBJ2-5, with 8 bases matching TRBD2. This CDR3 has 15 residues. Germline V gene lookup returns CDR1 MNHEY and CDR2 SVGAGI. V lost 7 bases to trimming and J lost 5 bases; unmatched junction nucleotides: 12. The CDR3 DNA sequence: TGTGCCAGCAACTCGGGTAGCGGGACGAAGGAGACCCAGTACTTC. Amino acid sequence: CASNSGSGTKETQYF.

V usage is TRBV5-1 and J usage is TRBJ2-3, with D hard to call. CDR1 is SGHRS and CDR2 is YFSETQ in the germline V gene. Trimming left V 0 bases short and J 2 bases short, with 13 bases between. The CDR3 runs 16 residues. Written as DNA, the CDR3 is TGCGCCAGCAGCTTGGGGCCCCCTAGTAACACAGATACGCAGTATTTT. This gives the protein CASSLGPPSNTDTQYF.

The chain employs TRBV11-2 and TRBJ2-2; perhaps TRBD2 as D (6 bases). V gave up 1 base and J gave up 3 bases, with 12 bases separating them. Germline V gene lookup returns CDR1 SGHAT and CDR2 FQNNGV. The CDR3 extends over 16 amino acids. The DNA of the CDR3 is TGTGCCAGCAGCTTAGGGACTATAGAGGACACCGGGGAGCTGTTTTTT. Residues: CASSLGTIEDTGELFF.

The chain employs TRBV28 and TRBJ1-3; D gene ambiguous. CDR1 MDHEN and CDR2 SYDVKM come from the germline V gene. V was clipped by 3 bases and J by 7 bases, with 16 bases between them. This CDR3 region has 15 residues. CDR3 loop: CASSFRQVAGNTIYF. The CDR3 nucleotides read TGTGCCAGCAGTTTTCGGCAGGTAGCGGGCAACACCATATATTTT.

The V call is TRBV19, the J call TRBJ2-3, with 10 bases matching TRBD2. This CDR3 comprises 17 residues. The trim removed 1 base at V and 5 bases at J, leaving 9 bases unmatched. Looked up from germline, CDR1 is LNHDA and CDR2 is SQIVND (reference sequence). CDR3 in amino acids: CASSIVGASGSQDTQYF. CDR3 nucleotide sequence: TGTGCCAGTAGTATAGTTGGGGCTAGCGGGAGTCAAGATACGCAGTATTTT. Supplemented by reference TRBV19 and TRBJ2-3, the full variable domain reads DGGITQSPKYLFRKEGQNVTLSCEQNLNHDAMYWYRQDPGQGLRLIYYSQIVNDFQKGDIAEGYSVSREKKESFPLTVTSAQKNPTAFYLCASSIVGASGSQDTQYFGPGTRLTVL.

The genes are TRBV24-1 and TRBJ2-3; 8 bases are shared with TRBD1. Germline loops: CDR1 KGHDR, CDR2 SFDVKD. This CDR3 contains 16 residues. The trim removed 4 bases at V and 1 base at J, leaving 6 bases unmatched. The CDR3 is CATSEPGGRGTDTQYF. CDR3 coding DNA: TGTGCCACCAGTGAACCAGGGGGCCGGGGCACAGATACGCAGTATTTT.

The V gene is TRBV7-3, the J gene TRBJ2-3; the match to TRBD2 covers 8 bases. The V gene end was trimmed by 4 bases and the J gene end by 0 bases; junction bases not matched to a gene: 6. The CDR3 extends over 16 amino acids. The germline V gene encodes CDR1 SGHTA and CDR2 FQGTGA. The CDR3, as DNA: TGTGCCAGCAGCTCCTCAACTAGCGGAAGCACAGATACGCAGTATTTT. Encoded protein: CASSSSTSGSTDTQYF.

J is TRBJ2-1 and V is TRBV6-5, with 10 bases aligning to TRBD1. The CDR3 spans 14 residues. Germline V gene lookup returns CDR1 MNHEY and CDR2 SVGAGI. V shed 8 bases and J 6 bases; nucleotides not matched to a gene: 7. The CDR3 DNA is TGTGCCAGCTCCCCAAGGACAGGGGGCAATGAGCAGTTCTTC. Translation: CASSPRTGGNEQFF.

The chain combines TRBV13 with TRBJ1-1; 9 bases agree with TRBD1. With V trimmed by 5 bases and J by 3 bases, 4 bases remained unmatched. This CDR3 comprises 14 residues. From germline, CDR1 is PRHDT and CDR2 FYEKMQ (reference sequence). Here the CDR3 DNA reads TGTGCCAGCAGCCCGACAGGGGGTTACACTGAAGCTTTCTTT. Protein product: CASSPTGGYTEAFF.